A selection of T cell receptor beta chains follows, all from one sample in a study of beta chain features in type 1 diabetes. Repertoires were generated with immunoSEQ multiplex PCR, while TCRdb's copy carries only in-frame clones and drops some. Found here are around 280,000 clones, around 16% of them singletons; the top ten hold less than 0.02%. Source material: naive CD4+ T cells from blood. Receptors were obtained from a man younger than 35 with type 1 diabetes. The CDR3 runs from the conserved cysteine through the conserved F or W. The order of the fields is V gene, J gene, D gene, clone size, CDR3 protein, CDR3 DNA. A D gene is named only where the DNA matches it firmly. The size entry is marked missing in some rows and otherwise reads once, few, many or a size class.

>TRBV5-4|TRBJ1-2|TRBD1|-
CASSSPGQDTNYGYTF
TGTGCCAGCAGCTCCCCGGGACAGGATACCAACTATGGCTACACCTTC
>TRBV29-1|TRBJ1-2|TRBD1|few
CSVEERPGTGGIYGYTF
TGCAGCGTTGAAGAGCGCCCAGGGACAGGGGGCATCTATGGCTACACCTTC
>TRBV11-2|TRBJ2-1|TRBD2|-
CASSARLAGDEQFF
TGTGCCAGCAGCGCACGACTAGCGGGGGACGAGCAGTTCTTC
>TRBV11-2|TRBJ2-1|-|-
CASSLASSHNEQFF
TGTGCCAGCAGCTTAGCTTCGAGCCACAATGAGCAGTTCTTC
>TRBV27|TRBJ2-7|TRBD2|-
CASSPPPAGVHHEQYF
TGTGCCAGCAGTCCGCCGCCAGCGGGAGTACACCACGAGCAGTACTTC
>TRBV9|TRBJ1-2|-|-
CASSFTAGGMYGYTF
TGTGCCAGCAGCTTCACGGCAGGAGGCATGTATGGCTACACCTTC
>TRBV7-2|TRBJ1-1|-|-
CASSLKGPSTEAFF
TGTGCCAGCAGCTTAAAGGGGCCGAGCACTGAAGCTTTCTTT
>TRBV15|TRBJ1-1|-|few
CATSARGSKRNTEAFF
TGTGCCACCAGCGCCCGCGGATCAAAGAGGAACACTGAAGCTTTCTTT
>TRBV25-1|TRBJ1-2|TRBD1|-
CASSDPGTGDNYGYTF
TGTGCCAGCAGTGACCCCGGGACAGGGGACAACTATGGCTACACCTTC
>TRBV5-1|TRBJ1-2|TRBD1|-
CASSSRDSYGYTF
TGCGCCAGCAGCTCCCGGGACAGTTATGGCTACACCTTC
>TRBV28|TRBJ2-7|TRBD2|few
CASTPWGGEVYEQYF
TGTGCCAGCACCCCCTGGGGGGGGGAGGTGTACGAGCAGTACTTC
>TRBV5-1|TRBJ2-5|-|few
CASSLTSQETQYF
TGCGCCAGCAGCCTGACTAGCCAAGAGACCCAGTACTTC
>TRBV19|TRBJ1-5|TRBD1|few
CASSKGTAGGNQPQHF
TGTGCCAGTAGTAAAGGGACAGCCGGGGGAAATCAGCCCCAGCATTTT
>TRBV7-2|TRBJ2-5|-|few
CASSLQLEETQYF
TGTGCCAGCAGCTTACAATTAGAAGAGACCCAGTACTTC
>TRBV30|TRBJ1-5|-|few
CAWSVNSDQPQHF
TGTGCCTGGAGTGTAAACAGTGATCAGCCCCAGCATTTT
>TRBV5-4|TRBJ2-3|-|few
CASSLRDRTDTQYF
TGTGCCAGCAGCCTCCGGGATCGCACAGATACGCAGTATTTT
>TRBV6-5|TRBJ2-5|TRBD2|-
CPFLAGHETQYF
TGTCCCTTCCTAGCGGGGCATGAGACCCAGTACTTC
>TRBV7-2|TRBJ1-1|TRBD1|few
CASSYPGQGRNTEAFF
TGTGCCAGCAGCTATCCAGGACAGGGTCGAAACACTGAAGCTTTCTTT
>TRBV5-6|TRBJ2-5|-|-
CASSLGGAQETQYF
TGTGCCAGCAGCCTTGGAGGGGCACAAGAGACCCAGTACTTC
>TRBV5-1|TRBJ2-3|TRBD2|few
CASSREAGVSDTQYF
TGCGCCAGCAGCCGTGAGGCGGGAGTCTCAGATACGCAGTATTTT
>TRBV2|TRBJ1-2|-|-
CASRAPGYYGYTF
TGTGCCAGCAGAGCCCCGGGGTACTATGGCTACACCTTC
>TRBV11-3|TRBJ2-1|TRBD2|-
CASSVGTSVYNEQFF
TGTGCCAGCAGCGTCGGGACTAGCGTCTACAATGAGCAGTTCTTC
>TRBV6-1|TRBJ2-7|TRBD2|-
CASRVGLAGYYEQYF
TGTGCCAGCAGGGTCGGACTAGCGGGTTACTACGAGCAGTACTTC
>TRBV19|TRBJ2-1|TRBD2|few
CASSILSGGYNEQFF
TGTGCCAGTAGTATCCTTAGCGGGGGGTACAATGAGCAGTTCTTC
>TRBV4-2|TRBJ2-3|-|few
CASSQERGDTQYF
TGTGCCAGCAGCCAAGAACGAGGAGATACGCAGTATTTT
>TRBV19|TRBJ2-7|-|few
CASRQGYEQYF
TGTGCCAGCAGGCAGGGCTACGAGCAGTACTTC
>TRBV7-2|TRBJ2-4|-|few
CASSSAGKNIQYF
TGTGCCAGCAGCTCAGCCGGCAAAAACATTCAGTACTTC
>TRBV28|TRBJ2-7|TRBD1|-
CASSLTGTGTYEQYF
TGTGCCAGCAGTTTAACCGGGACAGGGACCTACGAGCAGTACTTC
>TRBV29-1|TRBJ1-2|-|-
CSVGAGYANYGYTF
TGCAGCGTTGGAGCAGGGTATGCAAACTATGGCTACACCTTC
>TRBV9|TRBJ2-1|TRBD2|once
CASSPLSGSGDLNEQFF
TGTGCCAGCAGCCCCCTTTCGGGTAGCGGGGATCTTAATGAGCAGTTCTTC
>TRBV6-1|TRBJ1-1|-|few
CAGSYGVNTEAFF
TGTGCCGGATCATACGGGGTGAACACTGAAGCTTTCTTT
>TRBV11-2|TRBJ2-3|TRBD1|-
CASSSSDRGMSVTQYF
TGTGCCAGCAGCTCCTCGGACAGGGGGATGTCAGTTACGCAGTATTTT
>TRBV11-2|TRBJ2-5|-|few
CASSNAVQETQYF
TGTGCCAGCAGCAACGCGGTTCAAGAGACCCAGTACTTC
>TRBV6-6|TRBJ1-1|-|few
CASRQGHENTEAFF
TGTGCCAGCAGGCAGGGACATGAGAACACTGAAGCTTTCTTT
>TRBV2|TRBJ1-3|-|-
CASSDRVSGNTIYF
TGTGCCAGCAGTGATCGGGTTTCCGGAAACACCATATATTTT
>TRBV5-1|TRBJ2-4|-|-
CASSLDLAKNIQYF
TGCGCCAGCAGCTTGGATCTAGCCAAAAACATTCAGTACTTC